This T cell receptor (beta chain) was retrieved from a study of T cell clones after liver transplantation. About the study: TCRbeta sequencing after a pre-transplant mixed lymphocyte reaction identified graft-donor-reactive clones, later tracked in post-transplant blood. General study points: Graft donor-reactive T cells possibly entered the graft instead of undergoing deletion. Donor-reactive sequences fell more than third party-reactive ones, suggesting partial deletion.

A note on this clone: Its cognate antigen is unknown.

Unstimulated PBMCs were sorted into CD3+CD4+ and CD3+CD8+ populations. CDR1 MNHNS and CDR2 SASEGT come from the germline V gene. Trimming pared 3 bases from V and 1 base from J, leaving 3 bases between. This CDR3 has 12 amino acids. TCRdb keeps only in-frame clones here, not all; method: immunoSEQ multiplex PCR. The data hold tens of thousands of clones, with approximately 87% observed a single time. This material consisted of CD4+ T cells from blood, taken at the 22-month timepoint. The rearrangement joins TRBV6-1 to TRBJ1-2; D is unresolved. This clonotype was sampled from a human patient who received a liver transplant. The graft donor may account for some of the T cells. The chain's CDR3 is CASSDNNYGYTF. In nucleotides, the CDR3 is TGTGCCAGCAGTGACAATAACTATGGCTACACCTTC.